This TCR beta chain appears in the sequencing data of a study of OX40 agonist ivuxolimab in advanced cancers. General study findings and limits: CD4+ and CD8+ T cells in blood underwent clonal expansion by week 6 at 0.1 to 3.0 mg/kg.

The CDR3 sequence is 16 residues long. The germline V gene encodes CDR1 SGHAT and CDR2 FQNNGV. Trimming took 1 base from V and 4 from J, leaving 16 bases between them. With baseline, cycle 4 day 1, and cycle 7 day 1 as timepoints, blood was sampled. The protocol was immunoSEQ multiplex PCR, while the TCRdb copy is restricted to in-frame clones and leaves out a portion. This table has about 41,000 clones, about 81% appearing once. Note on this clone: The antigen remains unidentified.

This sequence was found in an adult with an advanced solid tumor such as melanoma, head and neck, liver or kidney cancer. The material was CD4+ or CD8+ T cells sorted from blood, obtained in a trial of the OX40 agonist ivuxolimab. The genes are TRBV11-2 and TRBJ2-5, with TRBD2 as a possible D gene (6 bases). In DNA, the CDR3 is TGTGCCAGCAGCTTAGGGGCGGGAAGGGCCGCAGAGACCCAGTACTTC. As protein: CASSLGAGRAAETQYF. Complete variable domain (other parts from reference TRBV11-2 and TRBJ2-5): EAGVAQSPRYKIIEKRQSVAFWCNPISGHATLYWYQQILGQGPKLLIQFQNNGVVDDSQLPKDRFSAERLKGVDSTLKIQPAKLEDSAVYLCASSLGAGRAAETQYFGPGTRLLVL.